This TCR beta chain was identified in a study of cytomegalovirus exposure and HLA in healthy donors. Germline loops: CDR1 MNHEY, CDR2 SMNVEV (reference sequence). CDR3 length: 15 residues. The junction had 7 bases not matched to a gene; V was cut back by 2 bases and J by 7 bases. General study results and limits: Some public TCRs appeared in many individuals, while most sequences were rare.

The assay was immunoSEQ multiplex PCR, and TCRdb's table has in-frame clones only and misses some. The repertoire consists of 200,000 or so clones, with around 84% occurring once and the leading ten covering about 7%. In regard to this clone: Its antigen is still unknown.

The rearrangement joins TRBV27 to TRBJ2-2, with 7 bases lining up with TRBD1. What was sequenced was PBMCs. The clonotype comes from a man aged 18 to 30 in good health and CMV-seropositive. CDR3 DNA: TGTGCCAGCAGTTTACCGCGACAGGGTGGCGGGGAGCTGTTTTTT. Protein product: CASSLPRQGGGELFF.